These T cell receptor beta chains were read from a single sample in a study of human T cells and chemical hapten exposure. MiXCR was run by TCRdb on the RACE reads, yielding one entry per CDR3 protein. The sample yields under 200,000 distinct CDR3 sequences, about 15% seen once. This specimen consisted of whole blood, obtained in connection with sensitization to the hapten diphenylcyclopropenone (DPC). These receptors all stem from a woman in her twenties or thirties with alopecia areata. Some clones in this sample may be carry-over from other donors' samples. Each CDR3 is given with its conserved first and last residue. The D gene is left open where the match is weak. Size is omitted from some rows. Given values are once, few, many or a class for expanded clones.

TRBJ2-7	TRBD1	TRBV20-1	NA	CSASRGQGIHEQYF	TGCAGTGCTAGTCGGGGACAGGGGATCCACGAGCAGTACTTC
TRBJ2-3	TRBD2	TRBV24-1	NA	CAAGESSTDTQYF	TGTGCCGCGGGAGAGTCTAGCACAGATACGCAGTATTTT
TRBJ1-1	NA	TRBV10-1	NA	CASSESGAGGTEAFF	TGCGCCAGCAGTGAGTCGGGGGCCGGGGGAACTGAAGCTTTCTTT
TRBJ1-1	NA	TRBV18	many	CASSQIMNTEAFF	TGTGCCAGCTCGCAGATAATGAACACTGAAGCTTTCTTT
TRBJ2-5	NA	TRBV6-1	few	CASSPGPQTQYF	TGTGCCAGCAGTCCGGGTCCGCAGACCCAGTACTTC
TRBJ2-1	NA	TRBV29-1	few	CSGRVRGDEQFF	TGCAGCGGTCGGGTCCGCGGCGATGAGCAGTTCTTC
TRBJ1-2	NA	TRBV6-5	NA	CASSNTQGRGYTF	TGTGCCAGCAGTAACACCCAGGGGAGAGGCTACACCTTC
TRBJ2-7	NA	TRBV4-3	few	CASSQGRDGFYEQYF	TGCGCCAGCAGCCAAGGGCGGGATGGATTTTACGAGCAGTACTTC
TRBJ2-2	TRBD2	TRBV28	few	CASRTSATGELFF	TGTGCCAGCAGGACTAGCGCCACCGGGGAGCTGTTTTTT
TRBJ1-1	NA	TRBV29-1	few	CSVVKGNTEAFF	TGCAGCGTTGTGAAAGGGAACACTGAAGCTTTCTTT
TRBJ2-1	NA	TRBV10-3	many	CAISPATYNEQFF	TGTGCCATCAGTCCCGCAACCTACAATGAGCAGTTCTTC
TRBJ1-6	NA	TRBV14	few	CASSQAVGPLHF	TGTGCCAGCAGCCAGGCGGTGGGGCCCCTCCACTTT
TRBJ1-1	NA	TRBV7-9	many	CASSFYDTEAFF	TGTGCCAGCAGCTTTTATGACACTGAAGCTTTCTTT
TRBJ1-1	NA	TRBV6-1	many	CASSEIGDTEAFF	TGTGCCAGCAGTGAAATAGGAGACACTGAAGCTTTCTTT
TRBJ2-5	TRBD2	TRBV12-3/TRBV12-4	NA	CASSLTAGAGQETQYF	TGTGCCAGCAGCCTTACAGCGGGAGCTGGACAAGAGACCCAGTACTTC
TRBJ2-5	NA	TRBV19	NA	CASRGIQETQYF	TGTGCCAGTAGGGGCATCCAAGAGACCCAGTACTTC
TRBJ1-5	NA	TRBV28	few	CASTRSDRMGNQPQHF	TGTGCCAGCACCCGATCTGACAGGATGGGCAATCAGCCCCAGCATTTT
TRBJ2-7	NA	TRBV29-1	few	CSVVWQAASNYEQYF	TGCAGCGTTGTTTGGCAGGCAGCCAGCAACTACGAGCAGTACTTC
TRBJ2-3	TRBD2	TRBV7-9	many	CASSQTPRLIAGGPTDTQYF	TGTGCCAGCAGCCAGACACCCCGCTTAATAGCGGGAGGCCCCACAGATACGCAGTATTTT
TRBJ1-3	NA	TRBV5-4	NA	CASSLPGNTIYF	TGTGCCAGCAGCTTGCCCGGAAACACCATATATTTT
TRBJ2-7	TRBD1	TRBV5-1	NA	CASSPPAGTATYEQYF	TGCGCCAGCAGCCCTCCAGCCGGGACAGCGACCTACGAGCAGTACTTC
TRBJ2-7	TRBD1	TRBV7-9	NA	CASSLASGTVLYEQYF	TGTGCCAGCAGCTTAGCTTCCGGGACAGTCCTTTACGAGCAGTACTTC
TRBJ1-2	TRBD1	TRBV6-2/TRBV6-3	few	CASSYSFDRAEIPANNYGYTF	TGTGCCAGCAGTTACTCATTCGACAGGGCTGAAATACCGGCGAATAACTATGGCTACACCTTC
TRBJ1-1	NA	TRBV10-3	NA	CAISIQENTEAFF	TGTGCCATCAGTATACAGGAGAACACTGAAGCTTTCTTT
TRBJ2-7	NA	TRBV29-1	NA	CSVSPGTYEQYF	TGCAGCGTTTCCCCGGGTACCTACGAGCAGTACTTC
TRBJ2-3	NA	TRBV21-1	once	CASSKGGSGSTDTQYF	TGTGCCAGCAGCAAAGGGGGCAGCGGTAGCACAGATACGCAGTATTTT
TRBJ2-1	NA	TRBV29-1	few	CSVGLLAANEQFF	TGCAGCGTTGGGTTATTAGCAGCCAATGAGCAGTTCTTC
TRBJ1-1	NA	TRBV12-3/TRBV12-4	few	CASSLRGIRYTEAFF	TGTGCCAGCAGTTTAAGAGGGATCCGCTACACTGAAGCTTTCTTT
TRBJ2-7	TRBD2	TRBV6-2/TRBV6-3	NA	CASSYRGEPYEQYF	TGTGCCAGCAGTTACCGGGGGGAACCCTACGAGCAGTACTTC
TRBJ2-7	TRBD1	TRBV29-1	few	CSVESLGQGDYEQYF	TGCAGCGTTGAAAGCCTCGGACAGGGGGACTACGAGCAGTACTTC
TRBJ2-7	NA	TRBV10-2	NA	CASKFYGESDEQYF	TGCGCCAGCAAATTTTACGGGGAATCCGACGAGCAGTACTTC
TRBJ1-5	NA	TRBV2	NA	CASSEDGQPQHF	TGTGCCAGCAGTGAAGACGGCCAGCCCCAGCATTTT
TRBJ2-5	TRBD1	TRBV29-1	NA	CSVVDRPLGPQYF	TGCAGCGTTGTGGACAGGCCGTTAGGACCCCAGTACTTC
TRBJ2-7	NA	TRBV20-1	NA	CSAKWATSAYEQYF	TGCAGTGCTAAGTGGGCAACGTCGGCCTACGAGCAGTACTTC
TRBJ2-3	NA	TRBV7-8	few	CASSLEGQLGTDTQYF	TGTGCCAGCAGCCTCGAGGGGCAGTTGGGCACAGATACGCAGTATTTT
TRBJ2-3	TRBD2	TRBV4-3	NA	CASSPSGGFGDTQYF	TGCGCCAGCAGCCCTAGCGGGGGGTTTGGAGATACGCAGTATTTT
TRBJ2-7	NA	TRBV5-1	NA	CASSLTTNYEQYF	TGCGCCAGCAGCTTGACGACAAACTACGAGCAGTACTTC
TRBJ2-1	NA	TRBV9	NA	CASSVDPSNEQFF	TGTGCCAGCAGCGTAGATCCCAGCAATGAGCAGTTCTTC
TRBJ2-3	TRBD2	TRBV12-3/TRBV12-4	many	CASSWLAAPDTQYF	TGTGCCAGCAGTTGGCTAGCGGCCCCAGATACGCAGTATTTT
TRBJ1-2	NA	TRBV27	few	CASSDTGYYGYTF	TGTGCCAGCAGTGACACAGGATACTATGGCTACACCTTC
TRBJ1-1	NA	TRBV20-1	few	CSASPRGSSEAFF	TGCAGTGCTTCTCCACGGGGGTCCTCTGAAGCTTTCTTT
TRBJ2-1	NA	TRBV9	many	CASSVGPDSRQGYNEQFF	TGTGCCAGCAGCGTAGGACCCGACTCCCGCCAGGGATACAATGAGCAGTTCTTC
TRBJ2-1	TRBD1	TRBV11-1	NA	CASSLDRGGEQFF	TGTGCCAGCAGCTTAGACAGGGGCGGTGAGCAGTTCTTC
TRBJ2-3	NA	TRBV7-3	few	CASSLQGFGVGHTDTQYF	TGTGCCAGCAGCCTCCAGGGGTTTGGTGTCGGGCACACAGATACGCAGTATTTT
TRBJ1-2	NA	TRBV12-3/TRBV12-4	many	CASSAQYRDGYTF	TGTGCCAGCAGTGCCCAGTACAGGGATGGCTACACCTTC
TRBJ2-7	TRBD1	TRBV9	NA	CASSVGQGGNPYEQYF	TGTGCCAGCAGCGTAGGACAGGGTGGTAATCCCTACGAGCAGTACTTC
TRBJ2-1	NA	TRBV6-2/TRBV6-3	few	CASRPGGLGNEQFF	TGTGCCAGCAGGCCGGGGGGCCTTGGGAATGAGCAGTTCTTC
TRBJ1-5	NA	TRBV6-6	few	CASRPTVQQPQHF	TGTGCCAGCAGGCCGACAGTTCAGCAGCCCCAGCATTTT
TRBJ2-1	NA	TRBV11-2	few	CASSLETSRLGNEQFF	TGTGCCAGCAGCTTAGAGACTAGTCGCCTAGGGAATGAGCAGTTCTTC